The entry that follows covers one TCR beta chain sequence. Here immunoSEQ multiplex PCR was the method, and the copy in TCRdb shows in-frame clones only, minus some. There are under 65,000 clones in the sample; 91% occur only once, and about 0.91% lies in the top ten. The source of the sample is a study of control samples from healthy donors and cancer patients. J was trimmed by 1 base and V by 0 bases; bases with no gene match: 12. Germline V lookup: CDR1 KGHSH, CDR2 LQKENI. The CDR3 loop spans 19 amino acids. The material sequenced was PBMCs. V is TRBV18 and J is TRBJ2-3; 8 bases map to TRBD2. The sequence came from a young man with colorectal cancer. The CDR3 DNA follows: TGTGCCAGCTCACCACCTGCAGCGGGGGTAACCTGGGGCACAGATACGCAGTATTTT. Amino acids: CASSPPAAGVTWGTDTQYF. Filled out from reference TRBV18 and TRBJ2-3, the complete variable domain reads NAGVMQNPRHLVRRRGQEARLRCSPMKGHSHVYWYRQLPEEGLKFMVYLQKENIIDESGMPKERFSAEFPKEGPSILRIQQVVRGDSAAYFCASSPPAAGVTWGTDTQYFGPGTRLTVL.